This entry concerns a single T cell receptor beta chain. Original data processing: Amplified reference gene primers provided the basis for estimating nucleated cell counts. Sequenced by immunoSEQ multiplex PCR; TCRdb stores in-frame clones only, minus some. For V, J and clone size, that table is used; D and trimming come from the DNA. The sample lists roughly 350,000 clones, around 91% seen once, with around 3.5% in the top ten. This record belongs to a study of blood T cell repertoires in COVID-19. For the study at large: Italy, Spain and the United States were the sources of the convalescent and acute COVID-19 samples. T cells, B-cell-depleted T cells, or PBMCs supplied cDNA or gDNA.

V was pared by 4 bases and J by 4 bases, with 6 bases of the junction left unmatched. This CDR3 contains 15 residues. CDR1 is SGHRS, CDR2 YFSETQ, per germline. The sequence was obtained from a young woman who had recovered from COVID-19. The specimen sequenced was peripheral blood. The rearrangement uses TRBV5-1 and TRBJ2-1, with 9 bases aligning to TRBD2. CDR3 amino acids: CASSRGLAHYNEQFF. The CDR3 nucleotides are TGCGCCAGCAGCCGCGGACTAGCGCATTACAATGAGCAGTTCTTC.